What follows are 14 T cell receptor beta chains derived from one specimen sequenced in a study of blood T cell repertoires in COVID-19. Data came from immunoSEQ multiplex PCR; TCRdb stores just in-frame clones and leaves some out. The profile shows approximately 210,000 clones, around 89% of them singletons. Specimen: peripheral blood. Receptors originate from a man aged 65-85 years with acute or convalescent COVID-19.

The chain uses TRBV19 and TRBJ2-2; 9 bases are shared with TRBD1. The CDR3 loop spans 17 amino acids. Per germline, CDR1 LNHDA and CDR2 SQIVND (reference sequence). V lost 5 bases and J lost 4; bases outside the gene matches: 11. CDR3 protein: CASSLGQGGVRTGELFF. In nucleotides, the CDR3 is TGTGCCAGTAGTTTGGGACAGGGTGGTGTACGCACCGGGGAGCTGTTTTTT.

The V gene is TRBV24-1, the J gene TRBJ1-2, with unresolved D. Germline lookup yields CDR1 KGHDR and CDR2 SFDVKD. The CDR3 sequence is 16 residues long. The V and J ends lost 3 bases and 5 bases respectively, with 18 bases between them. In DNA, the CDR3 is TGTGCCACCAGTGATGCCCGGGAGCCTTTCCTTTATGGCTACACCTTC. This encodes CATSDAREPFLYGYTF.

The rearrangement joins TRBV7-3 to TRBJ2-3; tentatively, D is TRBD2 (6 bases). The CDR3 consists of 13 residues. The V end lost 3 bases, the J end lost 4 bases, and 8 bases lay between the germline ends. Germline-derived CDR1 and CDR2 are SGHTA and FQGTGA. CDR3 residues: CASSLGLADTQYF. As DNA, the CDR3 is TGTGCCAGCAGCTTGGGACTTGCAGATACGCAGTATTTT.

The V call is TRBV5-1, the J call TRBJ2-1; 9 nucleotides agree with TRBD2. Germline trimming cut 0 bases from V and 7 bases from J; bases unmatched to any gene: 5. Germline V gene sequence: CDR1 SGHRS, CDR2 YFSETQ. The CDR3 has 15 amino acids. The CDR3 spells CASSLGGTSFNEQFF. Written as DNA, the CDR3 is TGCGCCAGCAGCTTGGGTGGGACTAGCTTTAATGAGCAGTTCTTC.

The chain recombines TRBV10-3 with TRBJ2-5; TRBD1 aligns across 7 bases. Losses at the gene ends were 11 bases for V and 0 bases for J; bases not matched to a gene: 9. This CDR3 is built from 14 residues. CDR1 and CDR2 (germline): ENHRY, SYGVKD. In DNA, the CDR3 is TGTGCCGCCAGGGGGTTGCCGTACCAAGAGACCCAGTACTTC. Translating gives CAARGLPYQETQYF.

CDR3 sequence (DNA): TGCGCCAGCAGCTTGGATCGGGGGGGAGCCGGGGAGCTGTTTTTT. This translates into CASSLDRGGAGELFF. The chain has TRBV5-1 and TRBJ2-2; TRBD2 aligns across 8 bases. The CDR3 sequence is 15 residues long. With 0 bases clipped from V and 6 bases from J, the junction kept 4 bases outside the gene matches. Per the germline V gene, CDR1 is SGHRS and CDR2 is YFSETQ.

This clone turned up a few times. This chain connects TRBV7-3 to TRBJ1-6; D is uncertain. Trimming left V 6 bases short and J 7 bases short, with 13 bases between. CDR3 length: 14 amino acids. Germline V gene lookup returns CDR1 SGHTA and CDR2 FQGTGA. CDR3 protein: CASSKGGENSPLHF. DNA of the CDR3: TGTGCCAGCAGTAAGGGAGGCGAGAATTCACCCCTCCACTTT.

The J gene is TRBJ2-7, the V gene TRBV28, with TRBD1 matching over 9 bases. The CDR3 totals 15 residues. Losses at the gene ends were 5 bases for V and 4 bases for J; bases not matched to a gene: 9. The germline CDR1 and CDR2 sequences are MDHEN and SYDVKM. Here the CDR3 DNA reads TGTGCCAGCAGTGTAAACGTACAGGGGGCGTACGAGCAGTACTTC. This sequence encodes CASSVNVQGAYEQYF.

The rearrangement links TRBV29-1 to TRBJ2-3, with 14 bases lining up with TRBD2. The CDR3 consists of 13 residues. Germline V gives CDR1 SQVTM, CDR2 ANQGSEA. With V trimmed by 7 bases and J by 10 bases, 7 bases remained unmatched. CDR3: CSATGLAGAAQYF. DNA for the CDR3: TGCAGCGCAACGGGACTAGCGGGAGCGGCGCAGTATTTT.

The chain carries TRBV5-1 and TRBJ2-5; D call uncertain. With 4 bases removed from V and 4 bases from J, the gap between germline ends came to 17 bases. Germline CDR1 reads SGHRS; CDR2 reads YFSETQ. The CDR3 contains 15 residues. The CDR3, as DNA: TGCGCCAGCAGCCAATTCGACCCCGGAGTAGAGACCCAGTACTTC. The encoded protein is CASSQFDPGVETQYF.

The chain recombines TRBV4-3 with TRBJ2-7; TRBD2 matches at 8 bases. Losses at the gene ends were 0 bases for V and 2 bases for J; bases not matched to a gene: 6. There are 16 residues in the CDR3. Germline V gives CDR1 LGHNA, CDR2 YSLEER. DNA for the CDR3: TGCGCCAGCAGCCAAGATGCGGGGGGAACTCCCTACGAGCAGTACTTC. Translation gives CASSQDAGGTPYEQYF.

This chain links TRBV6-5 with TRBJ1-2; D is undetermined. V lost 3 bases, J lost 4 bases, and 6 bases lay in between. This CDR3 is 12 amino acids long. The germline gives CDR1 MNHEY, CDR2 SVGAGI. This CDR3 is CASSYDIYGYTF. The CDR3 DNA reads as TGTGCCAGCAGTTATGACATCTATGGCTACACCTTC.

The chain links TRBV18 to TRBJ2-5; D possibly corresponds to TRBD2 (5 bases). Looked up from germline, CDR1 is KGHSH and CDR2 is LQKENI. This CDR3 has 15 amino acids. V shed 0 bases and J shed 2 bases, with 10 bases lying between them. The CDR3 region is CASSPPVLAQETQYF. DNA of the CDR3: TGTGCCAGCTCACCACCGGTCCTAGCACAAGAGACCCAGTACTTC.

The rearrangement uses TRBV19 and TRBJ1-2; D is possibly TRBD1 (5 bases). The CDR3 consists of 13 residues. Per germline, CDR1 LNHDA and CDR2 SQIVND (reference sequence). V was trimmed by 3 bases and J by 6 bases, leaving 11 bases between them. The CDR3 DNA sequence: TGTGCCAGTAGTATCACAGGCTTCAATGGCTACACCTTC. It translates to CASSITGFNGYTF.